This T cell receptor beta chain is drawn from a study of blood T cell repertoires in COVID-19. Germline values: CDR1 MNHEY, CDR2 SMNVEV (reference sequence). The ends were cut back, 4 bases at V and 2 bases at J, with 9 bases in the middle. The CDR3 length is 14 residues. The repertoire was sequenced with immunoSEQ multiplex PCR; TCRdb's copy has only in-frame clones and lacks some. The sample includes about 430,000 clones, 70% to 90% seen only once; the top ten take roughly 1.4%. The clonotype originates from a woman between 18 and 29 years old who had been exposed to COVID-19. The rearrangement uses TRBV27 and TRBJ2-4; possible D gene TRBD2, 5 bases. Specimen: PBMCs or T cells enriched from blood (not recorded which). The CDR3, as DNA: TGTGCCAGCAGTTCCGGGGTTACCAAAAACATTCAGTACTTC. Encoded protein: CASSSGVTKNIQYF.